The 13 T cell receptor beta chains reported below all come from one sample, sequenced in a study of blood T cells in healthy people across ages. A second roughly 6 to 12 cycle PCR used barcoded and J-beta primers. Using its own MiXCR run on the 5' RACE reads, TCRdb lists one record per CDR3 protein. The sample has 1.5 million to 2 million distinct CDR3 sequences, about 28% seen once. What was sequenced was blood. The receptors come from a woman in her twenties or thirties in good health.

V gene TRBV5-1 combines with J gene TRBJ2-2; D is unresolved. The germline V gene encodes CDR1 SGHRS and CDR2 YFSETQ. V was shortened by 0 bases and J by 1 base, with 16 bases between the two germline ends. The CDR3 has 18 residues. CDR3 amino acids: CASSLGLPSSVNTGELFF. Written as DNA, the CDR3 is TGCGCCAGCAGCTTGGGTCTCCCTTCGAGCGTGAACACCGGGGAGCTGTTTTTT.

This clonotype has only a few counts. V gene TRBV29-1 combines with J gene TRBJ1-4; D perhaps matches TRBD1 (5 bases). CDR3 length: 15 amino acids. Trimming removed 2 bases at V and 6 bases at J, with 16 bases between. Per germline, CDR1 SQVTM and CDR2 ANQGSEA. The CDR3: CSVERMGVVDEKLFF. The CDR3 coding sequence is TGCAGCGTTGAAAGGATGGGGGTTGTCGATGAAAAACTGTTTTTT.

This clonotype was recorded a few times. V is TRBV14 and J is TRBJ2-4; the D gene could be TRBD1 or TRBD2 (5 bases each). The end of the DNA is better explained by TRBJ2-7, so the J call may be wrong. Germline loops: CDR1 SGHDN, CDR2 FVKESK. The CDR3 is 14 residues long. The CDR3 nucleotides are TGTGCCAGCAGCCATGCTGGGGGTTTCGACGAGCAGTACTTC. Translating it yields CASSHAGGFDEQYF.

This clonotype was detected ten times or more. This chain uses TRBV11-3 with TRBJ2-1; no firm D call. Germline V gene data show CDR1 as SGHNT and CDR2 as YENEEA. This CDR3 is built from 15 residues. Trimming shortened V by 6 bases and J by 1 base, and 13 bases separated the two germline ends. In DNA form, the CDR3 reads TGTGCCAGCAGTTTGGGTGTTGGATCCTACAATGAGCAGTTCTTC. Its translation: CASSLGVGSYNEQFF.

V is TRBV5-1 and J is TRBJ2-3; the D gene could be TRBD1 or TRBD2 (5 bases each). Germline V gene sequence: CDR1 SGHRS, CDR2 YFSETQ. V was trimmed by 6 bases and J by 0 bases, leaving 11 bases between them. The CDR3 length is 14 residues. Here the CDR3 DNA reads TGCGCCAGCAACCGGGACCAAAGCACAGATACGCAGTATTTT. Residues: CASNRDQSTDTQYF.

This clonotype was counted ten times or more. The CDR3 protein is CASSLPGDTEAFF. For the CDR3, the DNA is TGTGCCAGCAGTCTTCCAGGGGACACTGAAGCTTTCTTT. The V and J genes are TRBV6-5 and TRBJ1-1; tentatively, D is TRBD1 (6 bases). The CDR3 contains 13 residues. The germline V gene has CDR1 MNHEY and CDR2 SVGAGI. Trimming removed 5 bases from V and 3 bases from J, with 10 bases in between.

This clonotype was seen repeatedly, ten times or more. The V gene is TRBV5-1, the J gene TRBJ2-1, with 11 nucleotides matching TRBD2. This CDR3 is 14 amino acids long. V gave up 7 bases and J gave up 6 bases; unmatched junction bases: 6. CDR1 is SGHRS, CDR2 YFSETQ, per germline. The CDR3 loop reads CASELAGVGNEQFF. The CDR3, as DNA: TGCGCCAGCGAACTAGCGGGAGTAGGCAATGAGCAGTTCTTC.

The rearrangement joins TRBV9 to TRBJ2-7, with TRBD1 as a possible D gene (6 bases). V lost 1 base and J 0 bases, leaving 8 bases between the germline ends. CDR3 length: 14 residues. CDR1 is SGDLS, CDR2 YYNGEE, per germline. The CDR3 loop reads CASSVLDSSYEQYF. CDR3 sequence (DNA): TGTGCCAGCAGCGTACTGGACAGCTCCTACGAGCAGTACTTC.

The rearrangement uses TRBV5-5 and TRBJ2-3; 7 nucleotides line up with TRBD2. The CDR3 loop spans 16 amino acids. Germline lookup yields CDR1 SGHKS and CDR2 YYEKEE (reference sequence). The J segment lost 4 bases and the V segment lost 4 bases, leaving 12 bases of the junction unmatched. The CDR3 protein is CASSTGGSGIADTQYF. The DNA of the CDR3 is TGTGCCAGCAGCACCGGGGGGAGCGGGATAGCAGATACGCAGTATTTT. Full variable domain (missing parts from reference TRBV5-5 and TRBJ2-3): DAGVTQSPTHLIKTRGQQVTLRCSPISGHKSVSWYQQVLGQGPQFIFQYYEKEERGRGNFPDRFSARQFPNYSSELNVNALLLGDSALYLCASSTGGSGIADTQYFGPGTRLTVL.

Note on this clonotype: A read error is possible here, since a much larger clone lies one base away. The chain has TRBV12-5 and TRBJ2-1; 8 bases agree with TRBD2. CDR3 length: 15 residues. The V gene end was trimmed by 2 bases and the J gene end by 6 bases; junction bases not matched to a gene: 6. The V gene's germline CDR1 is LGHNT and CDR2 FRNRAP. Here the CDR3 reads CASGLSAGVGNEQFF. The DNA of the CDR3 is TGTGCTAGTGGTTTGTCAGCGGGAGTTGGCAATGAGCAGTTCTTC.

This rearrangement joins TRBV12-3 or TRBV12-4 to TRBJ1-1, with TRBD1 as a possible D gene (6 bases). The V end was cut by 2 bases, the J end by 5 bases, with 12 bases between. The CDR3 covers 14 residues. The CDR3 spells CASSLQGSRTEAFF. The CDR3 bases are TGTGCCAGCAGTTTACAGGGGAGCCGGACTGAAGCTTTCTTT.

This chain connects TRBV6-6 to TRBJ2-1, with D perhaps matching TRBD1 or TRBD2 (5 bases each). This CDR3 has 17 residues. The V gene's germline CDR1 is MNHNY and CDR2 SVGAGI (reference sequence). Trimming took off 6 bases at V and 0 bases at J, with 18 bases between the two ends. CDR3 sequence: CASRDITKGSSYNEQFF. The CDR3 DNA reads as TGTGCCAGCAGGGATATTACCAAGGGGAGCTCCTACAATGAGCAGTTCTTC.

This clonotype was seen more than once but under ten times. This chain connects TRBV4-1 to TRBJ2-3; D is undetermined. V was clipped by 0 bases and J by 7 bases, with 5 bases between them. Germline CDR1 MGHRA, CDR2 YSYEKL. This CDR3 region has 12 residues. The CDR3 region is CASSQDYYTQYF. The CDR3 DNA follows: TGCGCCAGCAGCCAAGATTACTATACGCAGTATTTT.